The following is a T cell receptor beta chain sequence with its context. The data stem from a study of technical replicates of blood from a few donors. CDR1 and CDR2 from the germline V gene are KGHSH and LQKENI. V shed 2 bases, J shed 7 bases, and the junction held 8 bases outside the gene matches. The CDR3 consists of 15 residues. Profiling relied on immunoSEQ multiplex PCR, and the TCRdb table lists in-frame clones only, not all of them. The profile shows approximately 52,000 clones, 92% of them singletons. This chain uses TRBV18 with TRBJ2-7; 10 bases map to TRBD2. The specimen sequenced was PBMCs. The origin of this receptor is a human donor in good health. Some clones in this sample may be carry-over from other donors' samples. The DNA of the CDR3 is TGTGCCAGCTCACCAGATAGCGGGAGGAGGCGGGAGCAGTACTTC. Translating gives CASSPDSGRRREQYF.